Listed here are 27 T cell receptor beta chains from one sample, sequenced in a study of blood T cell repertoires in COVID-19. Sequencing used immunoSEQ multiplex PCR; TCRdb keeps in-frame clones, though not all of them. The table includes 100,000 to 150,000 clones, about 85% detected once. Sequencing was performed on peripheral blood. All receptors derive from a woman of 80 years or more with COVID-19, enrolled during active disease.

A few counts support this clone. V and J are TRBV6-1 and TRBJ1-6; a possible D gene is TRBD1 (5 bases). The CDR3 extends over 13 amino acids. V lost 3 bases and J lost 7, with 7 bases in between. Per the germline V gene, CDR1 is MNHNS and CDR2 is SASEGT. The CDR3 is CASSETANSPLHF. CDR3 in DNA: TGTGCCAGCAGTGAGACAGCAAATTCACCCCTCCACTTT.

The V gene is TRBV7-3, the J gene TRBJ2-1; D possibly corresponds to TRBD2 (5 bases). CDR3 size: 15 residues. Trimming removed 4 bases from V and 1 base from J, with 11 bases in between. Germline V gives CDR1 SGHTA, CDR2 FQGTGA. The CDR3 DNA sequence: TGTGCCAGCAGCTCGTCCAGCGGATCCTACAATGAGCAGTTCTTC. Residues: CASSSSSGSYNEQFF.

The rearrangement joins TRBV7-3 to TRBJ2-6; D remains ambiguous. Germline V CDR1 and CDR2: SGHTA, FQGTGA. Trimming took 0 bases from V and 4 from J, leaving 7 bases between them. This CDR3 region has 15 residues. The CDR3 loop is CASSLTSVGANVLTF. In DNA form, the CDR3 reads TGTGCCAGCAGCTTAACGTCGGTCGGGGCCAACGTCCTGACTTTC.

The genes are TRBV7-2 and TRBJ2-3, with 8 nucleotides matching TRBD2. This CDR3 region has 17 residues. Germline lookup yields CDR1 SGHTA and CDR2 FQGNSA. Unmatched junction bases numbered 9, after V lost 0 bases and J lost 4 bases. As DNA, the CDR3 is TGTGCCAGCAGCTTAGCAAGGGGCAGCGGGAGCCCAGATACGCAGTATTTT. The encoded protein is CASSLARGSGSPDTQYF. Using reference TRBV7-2 and TRBJ2-3 for the parts outside the CDR3, the full variable domain is GAGVSQSPSNKVTEKGKDVELRCDPISGHTALYWYRQSLGQGLEFLIYFQGNSAPDKSGLPSDRFSAERTGGSVSTLTIQRTQQEDSAVYLCASSLARGSGSPDTQYFGPGTRLTVL.

The J gene is TRBJ2-3, the V gene TRBV14, with unresolved D. The V gene lost 1 base and the J gene lost 6 bases, with 8 bases spanning the gap. The CDR3 has 13 residues. CDR1 SGHDN and CDR2 FVKESK come from the germline V gene. CDR3 sequence: CASSQGVGDTQYF. CDR3 nucleotide sequence: TGTGCCAGCAGCCAAGGAGTCGGGGATACGCAGTATTTT. The full variable domain, with the rest looked up from reference TRBV14 and TRBJ2-3, is EAGVTQFPSHSVIEKGQTVTLRCDPISGHDNLYWYRRVMGKEIKFLLHFVKESKQDESGMPNNRFLAERTGGTYSTLKVQPAELEDSGVYFCASSQGVGDTQYFGPGTRLTVL.

This clone was recorded once. V and J are TRBV5-1 and TRBJ1-1; D unresolved. Germline V CDR1 and CDR2: SGHRS, YFSETQ. The germline V and J ends were trimmed by 2 bases and 0 bases, with 5 bases remaining between them. The CDR3 sequence is 13 residues long. The CDR3 coding sequence is TGCGCCAGCAGCTTCCAAATGAACACTGAAGCTTTCTTT. Its translation: CASSFQMNTEAFF.

The genes are TRBV5-4 and TRBJ2-2; TRBD2 matches 9 bases. The CDR3 runs to 15 residues. The junction had 5 bases not matched to a gene; V was cut back by 4 bases and J by 4 bases. Germline CDR1 is SGHNT and CDR2 is YYREEE (reference sequence). The CDR3 DNA reads as TGTGCCAGCAGCCCCGGACTAGCGTCCACCGGGGAGCTGTTTTTT. Translated: CASSPGLASTGELFF.

The CDR3 loop is CASSLSASGANVLTF. The CDR3 coding sequence is TGTGCCAGCAGCCTTTCAGCGTCCGGGGCCAACGTCCTGACTTTC. This rearrangement joins TRBV3-1 (or the pseudogene TRBV3-2) to TRBJ2-6; D is unclear. V was shortened by 4 bases and J by 4 bases, with 11 bases between the two germline ends. Germline CDR1 LGHDT, CDR2 YNNKEL (reference sequence). There are 15 residues in the CDR3.

The chain combines TRBV7-8 with TRBJ2-6; 7 bases are shared with TRBD1. From germline, CDR1 is SGHVS and CDR2 FQNEAQ. This CDR3 comprises 17 residues. Trimming cost V 3 bases and J 0 bases; bases outside gene matches: 5. The CDR3 DNA follows: TGTGCCAGCAGCTTTGGGACAGTACCCTCTGGGGCCAACGTCCTGACTTTC. Its translation is CASSFGTVPSGANVLTF. Based on the CDR3 plus reference TRBV7-8 and TRBJ2-6, the full variable domain is GAGVSQSPRYKVAKRGQDVALRCDPISGHVSLFWYQQALGQGPEFLTYFQNEAQLDKSGLPSDRFFAERPEGSVSTLKIQRTQQEDSAVYLCASSFGTVPSGANVLTFGAGSRLTVL.

This chain connects TRBV10-3 to TRBJ1-2; 10 positions agree with TRBD1. From germline, CDR1 is ENHRY and CDR2 SYGVKD. With V trimmed by 5 bases and J by 8 bases, 11 bases remained unmatched. CDR3 size: 15 residues. The DNA of the CDR3 is TGTGCCATCAGTCATACCGGGACAGGGGATTGGGGCTACACCTTC. This gives the protein CAISHTGTGDWGYTF.

This rearrangement joins TRBV7-9 to TRBJ2-1, with 10 bases lining up with TRBD1. The CDR3 runs 15 residues. Germline V gene data show CDR1 as SEHNR and CDR2 as FQNEAQ (reference sequence). With V trimmed by 1 base and J by 14 bases, 11 bases remained unmatched. DNA of the CDR3: TGTGCCAGCAGCTTAGGGGGGACAGGGGCTTTGAAGGAGTTCTTC. This gives the protein CASSLGGTGALKEFF.

The rearrangement uses TRBV5-1 and TRBJ2-1; possible D gene TRBD1, 6 bases. V was clipped by 2 bases and J by 7 bases, with 13 bases between them. CDR3 length: 14 residues. CDR1 SGHRS and CDR2 YFSETQ come from the germline V gene. In DNA form, the CDR3 reads TGCGCCAGCAGCTTCGGACAGCAAACGAATGAGCAGTTCTTC. Translated: CASSFGQQTNEQFF.

The chain joins TRBV5-4 to TRBJ1-4; TRBD1 matches at 7 bases. CDR1 is SGHNT and CDR2 is YYREEE in the germline V gene (reference sequence). The V gene end was trimmed by 4 bases and the J gene end by 4 bases; junction bases not matched to a gene: 4. The CDR3 consists of 14 residues. For the CDR3, the DNA is TGTGCCAGCAGCCCGACAGGGAATAATGAAAAACTGTTTTTT. Its protein is CASSPTGNNEKLFF.

This chain connects TRBV9 to TRBJ1-2, with 7 bases that match TRBD1. This CDR3 region has 14 residues. Per the germline V gene, CDR1 is SGDLS and CDR2 is YYNGEE. The J segment lost 6 bases and the V segment lost 0 bases, leaving 5 bases of the junction unmatched. CDR3 sequence: CASSVGQGSDGYTF. CDR3 coding DNA: TGTGCCAGCAGCGTAGGACAGGGATCGGATGGCTACACCTTC.

A word on this clone: The junction departs from the called germline gene at one end, perhaps through a read error. The J gene is TRBJ2-1, the V gene TRBV25-1, with 7 bases that match TRBD2. This CDR3 is built from 14 residues. Germline V lookup: CDR1 MGHDK, CDR2 SYGVNS. The CDR3 DNA reads as TGTGCCAGCTGTGACCTGGGACCCTCGGGGGGGCAGTTCTTC. This translates into CASCDLGPSGGQFF. Using reference TRBV25-1 and TRBJ2-1 for the parts outside the CDR3, the full variable domain is EADIYQTPRYLVIGTGKKITLECSQTMGHDKMYWYQQDPGMELHLIHYSYGVNSTEKGDLSSESTVSRIRTEHFPLTLESARPSHTSQYLCASCDLGPSGGQFFGPGTRLTVL.

V usage is TRBV15 and J usage is TRBJ2-4; D is possibly TRBD1 (7 bases). Germline CDR1 reads LNHNV; CDR2 reads YYDKDF (reference sequence). The CDR3 sequence is 17 residues long. With 4 bases removed from V and 0 bases from J, the gap between germline ends came to 16 bases. The CDR3 is CATSTGGLLGAKNIQYF. DNA for the CDR3: TGTGCCACCAGCACAGGGGGGTTGTTGGGAGCCAAAAACATTCAGTACTTC.

The V and J genes are TRBV7-8 and TRBJ1-4, with 8 bases that match TRBD1. Per the germline V gene, CDR1 is SGHVS and CDR2 is FQNEAQ. Trimming at V came to 3 bases and at J to 7 bases, leaving 7 bases not matched to a gene. The CDR3 is made up of 15 amino acids. The CDR3 protein is CASSFGQGGSEKLFF. Here the CDR3 DNA reads TGTGCCAGCAGCTTTGGACAGGGCGGGAGTGAAAAACTGTTTTTT.

The chain is built from TRBV7-2 and TRBJ1-1; possible D gene TRBD1, 5 bases. CDR1 SGHTA and CDR2 FQGNSA come from the germline V gene. Trimming stripped 5 bases from V and 4 bases from J, with 17 bases between. The CDR3 runs 15 residues. The CDR3 nucleotides read TGTGCCAGCAGCCAAGGGGCGGGGGTTGGCACTGAAGCTTTCTTT. It codes for CASSQGAGVGTEAFF.

The chain combines TRBV27 with TRBJ1-3; no definite D call. The V gene's germline CDR1 is MNHEY and CDR2 SMNVEV (reference sequence). This CDR3 has 16 amino acids. V was cut by 3 bases and J by 0 bases, with 12 bases left in between. Written as DNA, the CDR3 is TGTGCCAGCAGTTTGAGAGTTCCGTACTCTGGAAACACCATATATTTT. Residues: CASSLRVPYSGNTIYF.

The rearrangement uses TRBV19 and TRBJ1-1, with 7 positions matching TRBD1. This CDR3 has 15 residues. V lost 3 bases to trimming and J lost 10 bases; unmatched junction nucleotides: 14. CDR1 and CDR2 from the germline V gene are LNHDA and SQIVND (reference sequence). CDR3 loop: CASSIGVGGQARAFF. The CDR3 DNA follows: TGTGCCAGTAGTATTGGAGTCGGCGGACAGGCCCGAGCTTTCTTT.

The chain links TRBV5-1 to TRBJ2-3; TRBD2 matches 8 bases. Trimming at V came to 5 bases and at J to 0 bases, leaving 5 bases not matched to a gene. Germline values: CDR1 SGHRS, CDR2 YFSETQ. This CDR3 is built from 15 residues. Written as DNA, the CDR3 is TGCGCCAGCAGTCCCCAGCGGGGGAGCACAGATACGCAGTATTTT. Translated, it gives CASSPQRGSTDTQYF.

In the case of this clone: The junction differs from germline at one of its ends, possibly a read error. The chain has TRBV2 and TRBJ2-7, with 9 bases aligning to TRBD2. CDR3 length: 14 residues. Germline V gives CDR1 SNHLY, CDR2 FYNNEI. The CDR3 coding sequence is TGTGCCAGCAGCTCCGGGACTAGCTCCTCCGAGCAGTACTTC. This sequence encodes CASSSGTSSSEQYF.

The chain employs TRBV5-1 and TRBJ2-7; no clear D. CDR3 length: 13 amino acids. Looked up from germline, CDR1 is SGHRS and CDR2 is YFSETQ. The germline V and J ends were trimmed by 1 base and 0 bases, with 5 bases remaining between them. The CDR3 DNA follows: TGCGCCAGCAGCTTGCACAGCTCCTACGAGCAGTACTTC. Residues: CASSLHSSYEQYF.

The chain recombines TRBV7-9 with TRBJ2-5, with a possible D match to TRBD1 (5 bases). The CDR3 is made up of 16 amino acids. V was pared by 5 bases and J by 0 bases, with 16 bases between. Germline assignment: CDR1 SEHNR and CDR2 FQNEAQ (reference sequence). This CDR3 reads CASSMKTVGHQETQYF. The DNA of the CDR3 is TGTGCCAGCAGCATGAAGACAGTAGGTCACCAAGAGACCCAGTACTTC.

The rearrangement uses TRBV7-9 and TRBJ2-1; 9 nucleotides align to TRBD2. J gave up 4 bases and V 7 bases, and 11 bases lay outside the gene matches. Germline CDR1 SEHNR, CDR2 FQNEAQ (reference sequence). This CDR3 region has 16 residues. The CDR3 sequence: CASIGARLAGYNEQFF. In nucleotides, the CDR3 is TGTGCCAGCATCGGGGCGCGGCTAGCGGGATACAATGAGCAGTTCTTC.

The V gene is TRBV15, the J gene TRBJ1-1; D possibly corresponds to TRBD1 (6 bases). CDR3 length: 14 amino acids. The germline CDR1 and CDR2 sequences are LNHNV and YYDKDF (reference sequence). V was cut by 3 bases and J by 0 bases, with 8 bases left in between. The CDR3 DNA reads TGTGCCACCAGCAGCAGGGGAATGAACACTGAAGCTTTCTTT. It encodes CATSSRGMNTEAFF.

The chain combines TRBV6-2 or TRBV6-3 with TRBJ2-1; 7 nucleotides match TRBD2. Trimming cost V 7 bases and J 0 bases; bases outside gene matches: 9. Germline CDR1 is MNHEY and CDR2 is SVGEGT. This CDR3 has 16 amino acids. The CDR3 protein is CASTPRRGSSYNEQFF. The CDR3 region has the DNA TGTGCCAGCACCCCCCGGCGGGGGAGCTCCTACAATGAGCAGTTCTTC.